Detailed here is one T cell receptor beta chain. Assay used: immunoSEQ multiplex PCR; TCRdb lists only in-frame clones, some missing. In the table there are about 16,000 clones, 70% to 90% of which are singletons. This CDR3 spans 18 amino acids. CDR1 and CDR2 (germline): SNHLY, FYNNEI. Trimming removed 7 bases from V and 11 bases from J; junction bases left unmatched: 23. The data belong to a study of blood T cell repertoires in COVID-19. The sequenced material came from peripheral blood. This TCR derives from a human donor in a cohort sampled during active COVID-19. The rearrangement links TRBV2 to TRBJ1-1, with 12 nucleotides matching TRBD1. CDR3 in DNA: TGTGCCAGCATCCCCGTACCGGGACAGGGGGCGAAGGGGGTCTATGCTTTCTTT. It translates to CASIPVPGQGAKGVYAFF.